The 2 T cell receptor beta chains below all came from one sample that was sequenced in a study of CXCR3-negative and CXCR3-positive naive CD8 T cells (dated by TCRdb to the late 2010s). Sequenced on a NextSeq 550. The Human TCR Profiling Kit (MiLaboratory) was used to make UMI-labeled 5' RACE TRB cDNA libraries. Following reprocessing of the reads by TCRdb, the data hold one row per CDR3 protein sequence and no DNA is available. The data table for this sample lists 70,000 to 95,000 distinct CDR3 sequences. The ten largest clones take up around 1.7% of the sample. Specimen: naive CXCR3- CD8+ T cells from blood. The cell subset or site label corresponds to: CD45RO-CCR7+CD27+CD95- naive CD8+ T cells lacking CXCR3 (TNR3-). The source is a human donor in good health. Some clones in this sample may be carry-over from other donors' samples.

CDR3 residues: CASTRVERSTEAFF. This sequence joins TRBV6-6 and TRBJ1-1. The V gene's germline CDR1 is MNHNY and CDR2 SVGAGI (reference sequence). The CDR3 has 14 amino acids.

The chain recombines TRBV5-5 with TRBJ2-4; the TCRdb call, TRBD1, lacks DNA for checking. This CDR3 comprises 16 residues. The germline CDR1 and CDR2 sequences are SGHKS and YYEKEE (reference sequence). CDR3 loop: CASSLAEGRVENIQYF.